The sample holds many counts of the clone carrying this T cell receptor (beta chain). This CDR3 is built from 13 residues. CDR1 and CDR2 (germline): MNHNS, SASEGT. V trimming: 4 bases; J trimming: 9 bases; junction bases outside the gene matches: 6. Each CDR3 protein is one row after TCRdb ran MiXCR on the PCR reads. The repertoire consists of 9,500 to 15,000 distinct CDR3 sequences, with around 48% occurring once and the leading ten covering 20% to 30%. This record comes from a study of CD4 and CD8 cells across lung adenocarcinoma regions. Samples came from patients with localized non-small cell lung adenocarcinoma.

The sequencing input was CD8+ T cells from the margin of a lung tumor. The chain recombines TRBV6-1 with TRBJ2-1; 7 bases agree with TRBD2. This TCR came from a female donor with lung adenocarcinoma. The CD4 and CD8 labels of this study may be unreliable. The CDR3 coding sequence is TGTGCCAGCAGTGTGGGAGGGTTTGGTGAGCAGTTCTTC. This sequence encodes CASSVGGFGEQFF.